The T cell receptor (beta chain) described here comes from a study of spatial heterogeneity in lung cancer. This clonotype was found many times. In TCRdb, the 5' RACE reads were re-called with MiXCR into one record per CDR3 protein. Of more than 45,000 distinct CDR3 sequences in the sample, approximately 5.3% were seen once. This sample's time point: sample taken at primary tumor resection. Unsorted tumor, nontumor lung tissue or cryopreserved PBMC supplied the whole RNA. From germline, CDR1 is ENHRY and CDR2 SYGVKD. V was trimmed by 2 bases and J by 6 bases, leaving 11 bases between them. The CDR3 runs 14 residues.

The sample consisted of PBMCs, taken at surgery. The sequence was obtained from a male donor with early-stage non-small cell lung cancer. V is TRBV10-3 and J is TRBJ1-5; D uncertain. The CDR3 DNA reads as TGTGCCATCAGTGAGCAAGGGCCCAGTCAGCCCCAGCATTTT. Protein sequence: CAISEQGPSQPQHF.